These 15 T cell receptor beta chains originate from one sample sequenced in a study of technical replicates of blood from a handful of donors. The assay was immunoSEQ multiplex PCR, and TCRdb's table has in-frame clones only and misses some. The sample lists 75,000 to 95,000 clones; roughly 94% were seen once. The sequencing sample was made of T cells isolated from PBMCs. These receptors originate from a human donor in good health.

This rearrangement joins TRBV2 to TRBJ1-2; TRBD1 might be the D (6 bases). From germline, CDR1 is SNHLY and CDR2 FYNNEI. There are 13 residues in the CDR3. Trimming left V 9 bases short and J 7 bases short, with 18 bases between. CDR3 in DNA: TGTGCCAGGAGAAAACAGGGCTCCGGTGGCTACACCTTC. As protein: CARRKQGSGGYTF.

The chain has TRBV7-3 and TRBJ2-5, with TRBD1 identical over 8 bases. The CDR3 loop spans 15 amino acids. V was clipped by 2 bases and J by 3 bases; unmatched bases: 5. Germline CDR1 is SGHTA and CDR2 is FQGTGA. The chain's CDR3 is CASSLWGTGEETQYF. In DNA, the CDR3 is TGTGCCAGCAGCTTATGGGGGACAGGCGAAGAGACCCAGTACTTC.

The gene calls are TRBV28 and TRBJ2-3; 12 nucleotides match TRBD2. J was trimmed by 0 bases and V by 8 bases; bases with no gene match: 3. CDR3 length: 15 amino acids. Germline V gene lookup returns CDR1 MDHEN and CDR2 SYDVKM. This CDR3 reads CASSTSGRSTDTQYF. CDR3 in DNA: TGTGCCAGCTCGACTAGCGGGAGAAGCACAGATACGCAGTATTTT.

The chain joins TRBV4-1 to TRBJ2-1, with D hard to call. The CDR3 length is 16 residues. CDR1 is MGHRA and CDR2 is YSYEKL in the germline V gene. The V and J ends lost 5 bases and 3 bases respectively, with 17 bases between them. The CDR3 loop reads CASSLQPTRGYNEQFF. Written as DNA, the CDR3 is TGCGCCAGCAGCTTACAACCCACCCGAGGCTACAATGAGCAGTTCTTC.

As regards this clone: This sample also contains other DNA sequences that code for the same CDR3. The chain recombines TRBV27 with TRBJ2-7; perhaps TRBD1 as D (5 bases). The CDR3 totals 14 residues. Trimming cost V 2 bases and J 2 bases, with 10 bases left between them. Looked up from germline, CDR1 is MNHEY and CDR2 is SMNVEV (reference sequence). The CDR3 DNA reads TGTGCCAGCAGTTTAAGAGACAGAACCTACGAGCAGTACTTC. Its translation: CASSLRDRTYEQYF.

V usage is TRBV7-9 and J usage is TRBJ1-4, with D perhaps TRBD1 (6 bases). V shed 6 bases and J shed 7 bases, with 12 bases lying between them. Per germline, CDR1 SEHNR and CDR2 FQNEAQ (reference sequence). CDR3 length equals 13 residues. The CDR3 reads CASRIQGSEKLFF. CDR3 in DNA: TGTGCCAGCAGAATACAGGGAAGTGAAAAACTGTTTTTT. The full variable domain, completed using reference TRBV7-9 and TRBJ1-4, is DTGVSQNPRHKITKRGQNVTFRCDPISEHNRLYWYRQTLGQGPEFLTYFQNEAQLEKSRLLSDRFSAERPKGSFSTLEIQRTEQGDSAMYLCASRIQGSEKLFFGSGTQLSVL.

V and J are TRBV7-7 and TRBJ1-5, with 12 positions matching TRBD1. The CDR3 extends over 18 amino acids. The trim removed 3 bases at V and 0 bases at J, leaving 6 bases unmatched. Germline values: CDR1 SSHAT, CDR2 FNYEAQ (reference sequence). CDR3 in DNA: TGTGCCAGCAGCTTGGGACAGGGGGCCCCCTATAGCAATCAGCCCCAGCATTTT. It specifies CASSLGQGAPYSNQPQHF.

The chain employs TRBV6-5 and TRBJ2-5; D unresolved. The CDR3 runs to 14 residues. Germline values: CDR1 MNHEY, CDR2 SVGAGI. V gave up 0 bases and J gave up 6 bases, with 11 bases separating them. CDR3: CASSYSTGRQTQYF. The CDR3 DNA reads TGTGCCAGCAGTTACTCGACGGGTAGGCAGACCCAGTACTTC.

The V and J genes are TRBV5-4 and TRBJ2-6; D possibly corresponds to TRBD1 (5 bases). Looked up from germline, CDR1 is SGHNT and CDR2 is YYREEE (reference sequence). V lost 4 bases, J lost 0 bases, and 8 bases lay in between. The CDR3 has 15 amino acids. CDR3 protein: CASSRDSSGANVLTF. CDR3 sequence (DNA): TGTGCCAGCAGCCGAGACAGCTCTGGGGCCAACGTCCTGACTTTC.

The chain is built from TRBV27 and TRBJ2-3, with 9 positions matching TRBD2. Germline-derived CDR1 and CDR2 are MNHEY and SMNVEV (reference sequence). The CDR3 runs 16 residues. Unmatched junction bases numbered 3, after V lost 0 bases and J lost 2 bases. In DNA, the CDR3 is TGTGCCAGCAGTTTATCGACTAGCGGTTACACAGATACGCAGTATTTT. Translation gives CASSLSTSGYTDTQYF.

The chain links TRBV19 to TRBJ1-5; D might be TRBD1 (5 bases). The CDR3 loop spans 15 amino acids. CDR1 and CDR2 (germline): LNHDA, SQIVND (reference sequence). V dropped 6 bases and J dropped 6 bases, with 18 bases sitting between them. The CDR3 sequence: CASRRGGRMGQPQHF. In DNA form, the CDR3 reads TGTGCCAGTAGAAGGGGCGGCAGGATGGGTCAGCCCCAGCATTTT.

The chain links TRBV5-1 to TRBJ2-7; D may be TRBD1 (5 bases). V was clipped by 0 bases and J by 4 bases, with 14 bases between them. CDR1 is SGHRS and CDR2 is YFSETQ in the germline V gene. The CDR3 totals 15 residues. The CDR3 DNA is TGCGCCAGCAGCTTGGACCCAGGGCGGTCGTACGAGCAGTACTTC. It encodes CASSLDPGRSYEQYF.

The chain employs TRBV18 and TRBJ2-1; TRBD2 agrees at 15 bases. The ends lost 2 bases at V and 7 bases at J; junction bases unmatched: 0. The CDR3 is 15 residues long. Germline loops: CDR1 KGHSH, CDR2 LQKENI. Here the CDR3 reads CASSPGTSGGNEQFF. The CDR3 DNA follows: TGTGCCAGCTCACCAGGGACTAGCGGGGGGAATGAGCAGTTCTTC.

The rearrangement links TRBV19 to TRBJ2-5, with 7 bases lining up with TRBD2. The CDR3 runs 17 residues. The germline V gene has CDR1 LNHDA and CDR2 SQIVND (reference sequence). Trimming took 7 bases from V and 4 from J; bases not matched to a gene: 18. This CDR3 reads CASTDGRGRGYGETQYF. Here the CDR3 DNA reads TGTGCCAGTACCGATGGGAGGGGACGGGGTTATGGAGAGACCCAGTACTTC.

J is TRBJ1-1 and V is TRBV19, with a tentative D call TRBD1 (5 bases). CDR3 size: 14 residues. Germline V gene sequence: CDR1 LNHDA, CDR2 SQIVND (reference sequence). V lost 8 bases and J 1 base, leaving 14 bases between the germline ends. CDR3: CASSAGQENTEAFF. In DNA, the CDR3 is TGTGCCAGTTCCGCGGGGCAGGAGAACACTGAAGCTTTCTTT.